This TCR beta chain was profiled in a study of blood T cell repertoires in COVID-19. Across the study: PBMCs, B-cell-depleted T cells, or T cells were the source of the cDNA or gDNA that made up the material.

Repertoires were generated with immunoSEQ multiplex PCR, while TCRdb's copy carries only in-frame clones and drops some. The sample shows about 380,000 clones, more than 70% of them seen only once. CDR3 length equals 15 residues. Looked up from germline, CDR1 is LGHNA and CDR2 is YNFKEQ. V lost 4 bases, J lost 1 base, and 5 bases stayed unmatched. This receptor was obtained from a woman aged 18 to 35 who had recovered from COVID-19. The sample taken for sequencing was PBMCs or T cells enriched from blood (not recorded which). The chain employs TRBV4-2 and TRBJ2-5, with 8 nucleotides matching TRBD2. The CDR3: CASSPTAGGQETQYF. The CDR3 nucleotides are TGTGCCAGCAGCCCTACCGCGGGGGGCCAAGAGACCCAGTACTTC.